What follows describes a single T cell receptor (beta chain). Its antigen is still unknown. Since a much larger clone is just one base distant, this may be a read error. Blood RNA was extracted from unsorted whole blood with TRIzol reagent; germline DNA came from the DNeasy Blood & Tissue kit. Patients had chronic HBV infection and were treatment-naive at sampling. Around 4 milliliters of peripheral blood were collected into K2EDTA tubes before surgery. The CDR3 starts with the cysteine, ends with the phenylalanine, and has 17 residues. The entry retains the CDR3 DNA only, 51 bases that are in frame from base 1. CDR1 and CDR2 (SQVTM, ANQGSEA) derive from the germline V gene. Compared with germline, V lacks 6 bases and J lacks 3 bases; bases without a gene match: 15. This sample stems from a study of tumor-infiltrating lymphocytes in primary liver carcinoma (dated by TCRdb to about 2017). Describing the broader study: Roughly five patients with histopathologically diagnosed primary liver carcinoma underwent surgical resection in China between late 2015 and early 2016. Of the five patients (three men and two women, aged 30 to 69 years), four had hepatocellular carcinoma and one had combined HCC and intrahepatic cholangiocarcinoma. The five patients had tumors staged T1-T3 N0M0, with maximum diameters ranging from about 4.2 to 10 cm. Roughly 3.65 to 7.13 million productive TCRbeta reads were obtained per sample, and no significant difference in read depth was found between tissue types. The study combined TCRbeta repertoire sequencing, expression microarrays and whole-exome sequencing across five regions of each liver tumor, with adjacent normal tissue and blood. A total of 35 specimens from 5 patients went through TCRbeta repertoire sequencing, namely 25 tumor regions, 5 adjacent noncancerous liver tissues and 5 peripheral blood samples. Repertoires from technical replicates were highly reproducible, with mean shared-clone rates roughly 0.87 and correlation coefficients above 0.98. What the authors observed across the whole study: Pairs of tumor regions showed greater repertoire overlap (mean about 36%) than tumor-adjacent pairs (roughly 17%) or tumor-blood pairs (roughly 15%), which is consistent with antigen-driven expansion. A significantly larger repertoire fraction was made up by the top 250 clones in tumors than in blood (p = 0.039). Comparison of CD4+ and CD8+ T cell repertoires was precluded by the use of bulk unsorted samples. Because sequencing covered only the TCR beta chain and unpaired alpha chains were not captured, true repertoire diversity is likely underestimated. Only 4 to 6 patients were included in the study, and the authors note that the findings should be validated in a larger study.

Using a constant-region primer and ProtoScript II reverse transcriptase, TCRbeta-specific cDNA was reverse-transcribed from around 500 ng total RNA. Construction of the TCRbeta libraries relied on three nested rounds of multiplex PCR, following a slightly modified ARM-PCR procedure. Multiplex TRBV1-TRBV30 forward primers and a Cbeta reverse primer were used in the first two PCR rounds, each of which was run for around 10 cycles. Sample barcodes and Illumina adapters were added in a final 25-cycle PCR using Deep VentR polymerase. Before sequencing, amplicons of 200-500 bp were gel-purified using a QIAquick gel extraction kit. The TCRbeta amplicons were sequenced with 250-bp paired-end reads on an Illumina HiSeq 2500. On the authors' methods: Trimmomatic v0.33 was used to quality-trim the reads, and FLASH v1.2.11 was used to merge paired reads so that full CDR3 sequences could be recovered. V, D and J germline segments were assigned to the rearranged TCRbeta sequences by MiGEC v1.2.1b. Clonotype statistics, along with Shannon-Wiener diversity indices, were calculated using VDJtools v1.0.0. Except for diversity analysis, only the 250 most abundant clonotypes of each sample were used in subsequent analyses to reduce sampling bias. TCRdb trimmed the raw reads at Q25, called clones with MiXCR and kept productive beta chains. Merged by CDR3 protein, the rows form single entries marked with the most common genes and DNA. The V and J calls were not made by the authors but by TCRdb's processing. The sample table contains 300,000 to 350,000 distinct CDR3 sequences; only one count was recorded for approximately 65% of them. About 6% of the sample is held by the ten biggest clonotypes.

The receptor's source is a man aged 35 to 55 with primary liver carcinoma and hepatitis B virus infection. Sequencing was performed on peripheral blood. The chain is made from TRBV29-1 and TRBJ2-7; TRBD2 agrees with 12 junctional bases. The CDR3 region: CSVTTGTSGRAGYEQYF. Read as DNA, the sequence is TGCAGCGTCACCACCGGGACTAGCGGGCGAGCCGGCTACGAGCAGTACTTC.